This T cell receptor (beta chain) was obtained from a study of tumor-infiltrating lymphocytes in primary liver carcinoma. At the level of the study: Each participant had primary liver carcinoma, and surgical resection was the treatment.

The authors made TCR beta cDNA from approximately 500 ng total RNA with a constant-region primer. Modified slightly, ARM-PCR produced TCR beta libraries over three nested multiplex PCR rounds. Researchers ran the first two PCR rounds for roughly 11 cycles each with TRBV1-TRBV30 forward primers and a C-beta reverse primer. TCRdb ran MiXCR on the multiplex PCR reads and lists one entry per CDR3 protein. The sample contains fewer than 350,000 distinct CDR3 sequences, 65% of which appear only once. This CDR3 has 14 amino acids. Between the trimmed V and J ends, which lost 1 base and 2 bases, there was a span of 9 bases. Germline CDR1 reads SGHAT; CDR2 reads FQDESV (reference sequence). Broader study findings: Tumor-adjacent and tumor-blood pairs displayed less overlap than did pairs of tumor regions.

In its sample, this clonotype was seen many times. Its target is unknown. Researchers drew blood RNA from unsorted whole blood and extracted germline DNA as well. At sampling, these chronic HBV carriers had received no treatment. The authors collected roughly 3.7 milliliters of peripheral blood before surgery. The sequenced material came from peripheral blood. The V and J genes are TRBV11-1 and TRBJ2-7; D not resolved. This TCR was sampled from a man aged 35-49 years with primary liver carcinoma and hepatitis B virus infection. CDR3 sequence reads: CASSLGWQTYEQYF. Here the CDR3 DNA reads TGTGCCAGCAGCTTAGGGTGGCAGACCTACGAGCAGTACTTC.